This T cell receptor (beta chain) appears in the sequencing data of a study of read filtering for tumor transcriptome and immune sequencing. Looking at the study overall: IR-seq gave about 4.05 to 11 million TCR reads per sample; RNA-seq gave about 80 to 1,400. Study-wide findings and caveats: The sorted CD138-negative fraction was a mixed bone marrow immune population, not purified T cells. Approximately 80% of IR-seq clonotypes had one read, totaling around 4% of reads; RNA-seq: approximately 73% and 42%.

This clonotype was counted ten times or more. The antigen is undetermined. The germline gives CDR1 MDHEN, CDR2 SYDVKM. The trim removed 6 bases at V and 5 bases at J, leaving 8 bases unmatched. CDR3 length equals 15 residues. The library was built from 400 ng RNA with molecular barcoded adaptors for alpha/delta and beta/gamma chains. TCRdb passed the reads through MiXCR, listing each CDR3 protein once. This sample has 75,000 to 95,000 distinct CDR3 sequences, with about 22% found just once. The chain is built from TRBV28 and TRBJ1-5; 9 nucleotides match TRBD1. Material: a population of CD138-negative cells sorted from bone marrow. This clonotype originated in a donor over 35 with multiple myeloma. The CDR3 region is CASSAGTGLYQPQHF. The CDR3 nucleotides are TGTGCCAGCAGCGCTGGGACAGGGCTATATCAGCCCCAGCATTTT.